This T cell receptor beta chain was sequenced during a study of shared clonotypes between healthy human individuals. The wider study: Three plates each covered CD4 naive and memory; CD8 naive two, CD8 memory one. Findings and limits, study-wide: Enrolling few donors narrowed the genetic and exposure-history diversity that was represented.

It was CD45RO-negative cells, positively selected for CCR7, that made up naive CD8 cells, with terminally differentiated effector memory CD45RA+ cells excluded. This clone was counted a few times. Its antigen remains unidentified. Trimming pared 4 bases from V and 12 bases from J, leaving 15 bases between. The CDR3 loop spans 11 amino acids. The germline V gene encodes CDR1 GTSNPN and CDR2 SVGIG (reference sequence). Libraries were prepared by immunoSEQ multiplex PCR; TCRdb keeps only in-frame clonotypes and omits some of them. The table lists some 2 million clones, over 85% of them singletons. This rearrangement joins TRBV30 to TRBJ1-1, with D tentatively TRBD1 (5 bases). The specimen sequenced was naive CD8+ T cells sorted from blood. The source is a man aged 18 to 30 in good health. CDR3 sequence: CAWNGGMETFF. CDR3 DNA sequence: TGTGCCTGGAATGGGGGGATGGAAACTTTCTTT.